Shown below are 22 T cell receptor beta chains from a single sample sequenced in a study of high-grade serous ovarian cancer treatment subgroups. Tumor samples were taken before definitive surgery or chemotherapy. The repertoire was sequenced with immunoSEQ multiplex PCR; TCRdb's copy has only in-frame clones and lacks some. The sample has around 6,100 clones, 70% to 80% seen once. Sequenced input: tumor tissue. All receptors come from a human donor with high-grade serous ovarian cancer.

The chain joins TRBV6-1 to TRBJ1-1; 10 bases are a match to TRBD1. Germline V gives CDR1 MNHNS, CDR2 SASEGT. The CDR3 is 17 amino acids. The V and J ends lost 4 bases and 3 bases, in that order; junction bases with no gene match: 11. CDR3: CASSGPGTGAPYTEAFF. CDR3 DNA: TGTGCCAGCAGTGGCCCCGGGACAGGGGCCCCGTACACTGAAGCTTTCTTT.

The rearrangement uses TRBV10-1 and TRBJ1-1; D unresolved. The CDR3 consists of 14 residues. Germline loops: CDR1 WNHNN, CDR2 SYGVQD (reference sequence). The ends were cut back, 3 bases at V and 3 bases at J, with 11 bases in the middle. The CDR3 nucleotides read TGCGCCAGCAGTGATGAACGCGGAGACACTGAAGCTTTCTTT. This translates into CASSDERGDTEAFF.

The chain is built from TRBV18 and TRBJ2-3; 7 bases match TRBD1. The junction had 1 base not matched to a gene; V was cut back by 3 bases and J by 1 base. Germline lookup yields CDR1 KGHSH and CDR2 LQKENI. The CDR3 contains 14 residues. CDR3 loop: CASSPTGGTDTQYF. The CDR3 region has the DNA TGTGCCAGCTCACCCACAGGGGGCACAGATACGCAGTATTTT.

This chain links TRBV27 with TRBJ2-5; 8 nucleotides match TRBD2. The CDR3 has 15 amino acids. V was clipped by 7 bases and J by 4 bases; unmatched bases: 11. Germline-derived CDR1 and CDR2 are MNHEY and SMNVEV (reference sequence). CDR3 DNA: TGTGCCAGCACCCCGGCGAGCGGGAGAATAGAGACCCAGTACTTC. Encoded protein: CASTPASGRIETQYF.

V and J are TRBV6-5 and TRBJ1-2, with D tentatively TRBD1 (5 bases). The germline V gene has CDR1 MNHEY and CDR2 SVGAGI. The CDR3 sequence is 13 residues long. V lost 2 bases to trimming and J lost 7 bases, with 11 bases between them. In nucleotides, the CDR3 is TGTGCCAGCAGTTACGCAGGGAGAGGTGGCTACACCTTC. Translating gives CASSYAGRGGYTF.

The chain has TRBV5-1 and TRBJ2-5; unclear D gene. Deletions cut 4 bases from V and 4 bases from J, with 17 bases between. Germline assignment: CDR1 SGHRS and CDR2 YFSETQ. The length of the CDR3 is 15 residues. The CDR3 region has the DNA TGCGCCAGCAGCCCTAACTCGGGCCTGGGAGAGACCCAGTACTTC. Amino acid sequence: CASSPNSGLGETQYF.

The chain employs TRBV5-1 and TRBJ2-1, with TRBD2 matching 15 bases. The length of the CDR3 is 18 residues. Unmatched junction bases numbered 10, after V lost 4 bases and J lost 5 bases. The germline gives CDR1 SGHRS, CDR2 YFSETQ. The CDR3, as DNA: TGCGCCAGCAGCATAGGGACTAGCGGGAGGTGGGTACACAATGAGCAGTTCTTC. This gives the protein CASSIGTSGRWVHNEQFF.

This clone was observed a few times. This chain links TRBV29-1 with TRBJ1-1; D call uncertain. The V end lost 4 bases, the J end lost 0 bases, and 9 bases lay between the germline ends. The germline CDR1 and CDR2 sequences are SQVTM and ANQGSEA. This CDR3 spans 13 amino acids. The CDR3 sequence is CSVAIALNTEAFF. CDR3 nucleotides: TGCAGCGTTGCCATAGCTTTGAACACTGAAGCTTTCTTT. The variable domain in full, completed from reference TRBV29-1 and TRBJ1-1, reads SAVISQKPSRDICQRGTSLTIQCQVDSQVTMMFWYRQQPGQSLTLIATANQGSEATYESGFVIDKFPISRPNLTFSTLTVSNMSPEDSSIYLCSVAIALNTEAFFGQGTRLTVV.

The rearrangement links TRBV7-2 to TRBJ2-7; 8 bases match TRBD1. CDR1 is SGHTA, CDR2 FQGNSA, per germline. After removal of 1 base from V and 9 bases from J, the junction contained 2 bases not matched to a gene. This CDR3 has 12 amino acids. CDR3 amino acids: CASSLDTGGQYF. In DNA, the CDR3 is TGTGCCAGCAGCTTAGATACAGGGGGGCAGTACTTC.

The gene calls are TRBV5-6 and TRBJ1-5; D ambiguous. Germline-derived CDR1 and CDR2 are SGHDT and YYEEEE. Between the trimmed V and J ends, which lost 0 bases and 3 bases, there was a span of 7 bases. CDR3 length: 14 residues. The CDR3 coding sequence is TGTGCCAGCAGCTTGGGACTTATCAATCAGCCCCAGCATTTT. It encodes CASSLGLINQPQHF.

The V call is TRBV28, the J call TRBJ2-4; 9 bases agree with TRBD2. The V segment lost 3 bases and the J segment 6 bases; nucleotides outside the gene matches: 6. The CDR3 extends over 15 amino acids. Germline V lookup: CDR1 MDHEN, CDR2 SYDVKM. The DNA for the CDR3 is TGTGCCAGCAGTTTGCCTAGCGGGACCGTAAACATTCAGTACTTC. Translating it yields CASSLPSGTVNIQYF.

The chain links TRBV6-5 to TRBJ2-1; tentatively, D is TRBD1 or TRBD2 (5 bases each). This CDR3 region has 15 residues. Trimming removed 6 bases at V and 5 bases at J, with 17 bases between. CDR1 and CDR2 from the germline V gene are MNHEY and SVGAGI. CDR3 nucleotide sequence: TGTGCCAGCAGGCCGCAGAGGGGATCGGACAATGAGCAGTTCTTC. This codes for CASRPQRGSDNEQFF.

This sequence joins TRBV29-1 and TRBJ2-5; 8 bases line up with TRBD2. Losses at the gene ends were 7 bases for V and 4 bases for J; bases not matched to a gene: 11. The CDR3 runs 14 residues. Germline CDR1 reads SQVTM; CDR2 reads ANQGSEA. The CDR3 loop is CSDSPSGGRETQYF. In DNA form, the CDR3 reads TGCAGCGATTCGCCCTCGGGGGGGCGAGAGACCCAGTACTTC.

This clone came up a few times. As DNA, the CDR3 is TGTGCCAGCAGCACCCTTCAGGGCCCACAGCCCCAGCATTTT. It codes for CASSTLQGPQPQHF. The chain employs TRBV28 and TRBJ1-5; possibly TRBD1 for D (5 bases). The germline V and J ends were trimmed by 6 bases and 7 bases, with 16 bases remaining between them. CDR3 length: 14 amino acids. Germline V gene data show CDR1 as MDHEN and CDR2 as SYDVKM.

In regard to this clone: Its ends do not fully match the called genes, so a read error is possible. The genes are TRBV9 and TRBJ1-3; 7 bases line up with TRBD1. Germline-derived CDR1 and CDR2 are SGDLS and YYNGEE. This CDR3 is 13 amino acids long. The CDR3 is CASSDRGGNTIHF. Written as DNA, the CDR3 is TGTGCCAGCAGCGACAGGGGTGGAAACACCATACATTTT. The complete variable domain, with remaining parts taken from reference TRBV9 and TRBJ1-3, reads DSGVTQTPKHLITATGQRVTLRCSPRSGDLSVYWYQQSLDQGLQFLIQYYNGEERAKGNILERFSAQQFPDLHSELNLSSLELGDSALYFCASSDRGGNTIHFGEGSWLTVV.

The count of this clone is one. The gene calls are TRBV7-2 and TRBJ2-2, with D perhaps matching TRBD1 or TRBD2 (6 bases each). The CDR3 spans 14 residues. CDR1 SGHTA and CDR2 FQGNSA come from the germline V gene. The V end lost 1 base, the J end lost 8 bases, and 11 bases lay between the germline ends. CDR3: CASSLEGGRGELFF. Here the CDR3 DNA reads TGTGCCAGCAGCTTAGAGGGGGGAAGGGGGGAGCTGTTTTTT. Together with reference TRBV7-2 and TRBJ2-2, the CDR3 gives the full variable domain: GAGVSQSPSNKVTEKGKDVELRCDPISGHTALYWYRQSLGQGLEFLIYFQGNSAPDKSGLPSDRFSAERTGGSVSTLTIQRTQQEDSAVYLCASSLEGGRGELFFGEGSRLTVL.

The chain has TRBV21-1 and TRBJ2-7; TRBD2, the D gene given by the table, was not confirmed from the DNA. TRBV21-1 is tagged as a pseudogene. The CDR3 runs 17 residues. The CDR3 loop reads CASSKAASVTYSYEQYF. CDR3 coding DNA: TGTGCCAGCAGCAAAGCAGCTAGCGTAACGTACTCCTACGAGCAGTACTTC.

Details on this clone: A read error is likely, as this CDR3 ends without the conserved phenylalanine or tryptophan. The limits of the CDR3 on the DNA are not certain, so only TCRdb's listed CDR3 is given. The chain employs TRBV28 and TRBJ2-3; the DNA was not used to check the table's D call, TRBD2. Germline loops: CDR1 MDHEN, CDR2 SYDVKM. The CDR3 is 14 residues long, counting both termini. This CDR3 is CASSSSFEREGSTC.

The V and J genes are TRBV5-1 and TRBJ2-1, with a weak D call TRBD1 (6 bases). Trimming removed 4 bases at V and 3 bases at J, with 14 bases between. CDR1 is SGHRS and CDR2 is YFSETQ in the germline V gene. The CDR3 consists of 15 residues. The DNA for the CDR3 is TGCGCCAGCAGCCTCGCCACAGGGCACTACAATGAGCAGTTCTTC. It translates to CASSLATGHYNEQFF. Together with reference TRBV5-1 and TRBJ2-1, the CDR3 gives the full variable domain: KAGVTQTPRYLIKTRGQQVTLSCSPISGHRSVSWYQQTPGQGLQFLFEYFSETQRNKGNFPGRFSGRQFSNSRSEMNVSTLELGDSALYLCASSLATGHYNEQFFGPGTRLTVL.

The rearrangement uses TRBV11-3 and TRBJ2-7, with 13 bases identical to TRBD2. CDR3 size: 15 residues. Trimming at V came to 5 bases and at J to 7 bases, leaving 8 bases not matched to a gene. Per germline, CDR1 SGHNT and CDR2 YENEEA. DNA of the CDR3: TGTGCCAGCAGCCCTCGGACTAGCGGGAGCGGAGAGCAGTACTTC. Translating gives CASSPRTSGSGEQYF.

V and J are TRBV7-2 and TRBJ2-7, with TRBD1 identical over 9 bases. The germline gives CDR1 SGHTA, CDR2 FQGNSA. CDR3 length equals 13 residues. The ends lost 10 bases at V and 3 bases at J; junction bases unmatched: 7. The CDR3 DNA reads as TGTGCCACCGGGACAGGGACGGGCTACGAGCAGTACTTC. This encodes CATGTGTGYEQYF.

This clone was seen a single time. J is TRBJ2-5 and V is TRBV9, with D possibly called TRBD1 or TRBD2 (5 bases each). CDR3 size: 17 residues. V lost 3 bases and J lost 4, with 22 bases in between. Germline CDR1 SGDLS, CDR2 YYNGEE. The CDR3 loop reads CASSEGNLGRRRETQYF. The DNA for the CDR3 is TGTGCCAGCAGCGAGGGGAATTTGGGACGAAGAAGAGAGACCCAGTACTTC.